These T cell receptor beta chains were read from a single sample in a study of chemoradiotherapy in HPV16-positive cancers. TCRdb keeps only in-frame clones here, not all; method: immunoSEQ multiplex PCR. The sample includes 30,000 to 40,000 clones, around 93% of them seen just once. The sequencing here drew on blood, taken from a patient who underwent chemoradiotherapy. The receptors stem from a human donor with HPV-associated anogenital cancer. Each CDR3 is given with its conserved first and last residue. A D gene is named only where the DNA matches it firmly. The size entry is marked missing in some rows and otherwise reads once, few, many or a size class.

abundance: -
v_gene: TRBV5-6
j_gene: TRBJ1-5
len: 16
d_gene: -
CDR3aa: CASSPWDVRSNQPQHF
CDR3nt: TGTGCCAGCAGCCCGTGGGACGTGAGAAGCAATCAGCCCCAGCATTTT

abundance: -
v_gene: TRBV11-1
j_gene: TRBJ2-1
len: 13
d_gene: TRBD1
CDR3aa: CASSLTGENEQFF
CDR3nt: TGTGCCAGCAGCTTGACAGGGGAGAATGAGCAGTTCTTC

abundance: -
v_gene: TRBV29-1
j_gene: TRBJ1-5
len: 13
d_gene: TRBD1
CDR3aa: CSVKDRNNQPQHF
CDR3nt: TGCAGCGTTAAGGACAGGAACAATCAGCCCCAGCATTTT

abundance: -
v_gene: TRBV11-3
j_gene: TRBJ1-2
len: 13
d_gene: -
CDR3aa: CASSLRGADGYTF
CDR3nt: TGTGCCAGCAGCTTGCGGGGGGCGGATGGCTACACCTTC

abundance: -
v_gene: TRBV7-2
j_gene: TRBJ2-3
len: 13
d_gene: -
CDR3aa: CASSSQGGDTQYF
CDR3nt: TGTGCCAGCAGCTCCCAAGGGGGAGATACGCAGTATTTT

abundance: -
v_gene: TRBV19
j_gene: TRBJ1-1
len: 14
d_gene: -
CDR3aa: CASRKDGTKREAFF
CDR3nt: TGTGCCAGTAGGAAGGACGGAACAAAACGTGAAGCTTTCTTT

abundance: -
v_gene: TRBV7-6
j_gene: TRBJ2-1
len: 15
d_gene: -
CDR3aa: CASSATGGGYNEQFF
CDR3nt: TGTGCCAGCAGCGCCACAGGGGGGGGTTACAATGAGCAGTTCTTC

abundance: -
v_gene: TRBV13
j_gene: TRBJ2-5
len: 16
d_gene: TRBD1
CDR3aa: CASSPAGTGGQETQYF
CDR3nt: TGTGCCAGCAGCCCCGCCGGGACAGGGGGCCAAGAGACCCAGTACTTC

abundance: -
v_gene: TRBV10-3
j_gene: TRBJ1-1
len: 16
d_gene: -
CDR3aa: CAISEDQGRKNTEAFF
CDR3nt: TGTGCCATCAGTGAGGACCAGGGGCGGAAGAACACTGAAGCTTTCTTT

abundance: -
v_gene: TRBV4-1
j_gene: TRBJ1-1
len: 15
d_gene: -
CDR3aa: CASSRVGTLDTEAFF
CDR3nt: TGCGCCAGCAGCCGGGTCGGGACACTGGACACTGAAGCTTTCTTT

abundance: -
v_gene: TRBV5-5
j_gene: TRBJ1-5
len: 16
d_gene: -
CDR3aa: CASTRGQGSGNQPQHF
CDR3nt: TGTGCCAGCACCCGGGGGCAGGGGTCAGGCAATCAGCCCCAGCATTTT

abundance: once
v_gene: TRBV18
j_gene: TRBJ1-4
len: 15
d_gene: TRBD1
CDR3aa: CASSYGTGGMQKLFF
CDR3nt: TGTGCCAGCTCATACGGGACAGGGGGGATGCAAAAACTGTTTTTT

abundance: -
v_gene: TRBV1
j_gene: TRBJ2-1
len: 16
d_gene: -
CDR3aa: CTSSQVKRVCADEQFF
CDR3nt: TGCACCAGCAGCCAAGTAAAAAGGGTATGTGCCGATGAGCAGTTCTTC

abundance: -
v_gene: TRBV7-6
j_gene: TRBJ1-1
len: 15
d_gene: -
CDR3aa: CASSLGSQGNTEAFF
CDR3nt: TGTGCCAGCAGCTTAGGGTCGCAGGGTAACACTGAAGCTTTCTTT